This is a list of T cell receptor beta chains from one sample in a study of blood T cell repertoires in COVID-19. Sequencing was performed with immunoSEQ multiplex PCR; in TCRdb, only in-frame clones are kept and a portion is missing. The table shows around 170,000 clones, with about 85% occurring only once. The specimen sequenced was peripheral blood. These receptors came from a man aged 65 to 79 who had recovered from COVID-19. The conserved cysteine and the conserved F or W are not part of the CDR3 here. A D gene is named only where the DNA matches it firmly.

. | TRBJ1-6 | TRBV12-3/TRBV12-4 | ASSLSRGEALH
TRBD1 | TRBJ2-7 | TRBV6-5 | ASRRDRVGEQY
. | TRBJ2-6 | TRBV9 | ASSVARAGANVLT
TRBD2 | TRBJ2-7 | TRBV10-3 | AISPSSGSGSYEQY
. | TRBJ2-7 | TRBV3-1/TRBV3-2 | ASSQGISGVYEQY
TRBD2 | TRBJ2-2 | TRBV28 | ASRSGLAGPGELF
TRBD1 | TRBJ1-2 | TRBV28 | ASSLGTGGYGYT
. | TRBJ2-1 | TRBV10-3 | AISLVVYEQF
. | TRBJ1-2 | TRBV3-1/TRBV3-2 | ASSPAAYGYT
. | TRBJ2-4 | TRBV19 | ASSIVQGTNIQY
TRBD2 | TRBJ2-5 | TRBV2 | ASRAREGETQY
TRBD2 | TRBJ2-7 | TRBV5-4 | ASSPRGAGAAGEQY
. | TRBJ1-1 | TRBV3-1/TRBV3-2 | ASSLQEKAF